This entry concerns a single TCR beta chain. This sample stems from a study of blood T cell repertoires in COVID-19. Overall study context: Specimens from acute and convalescent COVID-19 originated in the United States, Italy and Spain. PBMCs, B-cell-depleted T cells, or T cells provided the cDNA or gDNA that made up the material.

Authors' processing steps: From reference gene primer amplification, estimates of nucleated cell counts were derived. Assay: immunoSEQ multiplex PCR; the TCRdb copy retains only in-frame clones and omits some. V and J calls plus clone size are reproduced from that table; the DNA served to infer D and trimming. Here the sample spans approximately 150,000 clones, around 84% being singletons. The V end lost 2 bases, the J end lost 1 base, and 10 bases lay between the germline ends. The CDR3 has 15 residues. Germline V CDR1 and CDR2: MDHEN, SYDVKM. The source material was peripheral blood. This TCR was sampled from a woman aged 60-75 years with acute or convalescent COVID-19. The chain is built from TRBV28 and TRBJ2-3, with D possibly matching TRBD1 (6 bases). For the CDR3, the DNA is TGTGCCAGCAGTTTAGAGGCAGGGGGCACAGATACGCAGTATTTT. It codes for CASSLEAGGTDTQYF. The full variable domain, completed using reference TRBV28 and TRBJ2-3, is DVKVTQSSRYLVKRTGEKVFLECVQDMDHENMFWYRQDPGLGLRLIYFSYDVKMKEKGDIPEGYSVSREKKERFSLILESASTNQTSMYLCASSLEAGGTDTQYFGPGTRLTVL.